Below are 10 T cell receptor beta chains sequenced from a single sample in a study of naive and memory T cell subsets. Study conclusions and caveats: Naive repertoires, especially CD8, held a few larger clonotypes, possibly memory cells re-expressing CD45RA.

These TCRs' antigens remain unknown. An equimolar mix of two oligonucleotides served as the beta constant-region primer for TRBC1 and TRBC2. Nested alpha and beta constant-region primers with the SP2 primer drove four PCR rounds on ligated cDNA. Via MiXCR, TCRdb re-called the UMI-ligation and nested PCR reads, giving one row per CDR3 protein. The sample shows about 150,000 distinct CDR3 sequences, over 20% of them seen only once. The sample was naive CD4+ T cells from blood. The origin of the receptors is a human donor in good health.

This clonotype was detected only a few times. The chain uses TRBV5-6 and TRBJ1-1; TRBD1 agrees at 7 bases. Germline-derived CDR1 and CDR2 are SGHDT and YYEEEE. The CDR3 runs to 16 residues. Trimming took 3 bases from V and 1 from J; bases not matched to a gene: 9. CDR3 protein: CASSSPYRDRNTEAFF. CDR3 DNA: TGTGCCAGCAGCTCTCCCTACAGGGACAGGAACACTGAAGCTTTCTTT. The variable domain in full, completed from reference TRBV5-6 and TRBJ1-1, reads DAGVTQSPTHLIKTRGQQVTLRCSPKSGHDTVSWYQQALGQGPQFIFQYYEEEERQRGNFPDRFSGHQFPNYSSELNVNALLLGDSALYLCASSSPYRDRNTEAFFGQGTRLTVV.

This clonotype was observed many times. The rearrangement links TRBV28 to TRBJ2-3; D is possibly TRBD1 or TRBD2 (5 bases each). This CDR3 spans 13 amino acids. CDR1 and CDR2 from the germline V gene are MDHEN and SYDVKM. The germline V and J ends were trimmed by 3 bases and 5 bases, with 9 bases remaining between them. The chain's CDR3 is CASSLGTIDTQYF. As DNA, the CDR3 is TGTGCCAGCAGTTTGGGGACCATAGATACGCAGTATTTT. The variable domain in full, completed from reference TRBV28 and TRBJ2-3, reads DVKVTQSSRYLVKRTGEKVFLECVQDMDHENMFWYRQDPGLGLRLIYFSYDVKMKEKGDIPEGYSVSREKKERFSLILESASTNQTSMYLCASSLGTIDTQYFGPGTRLTVL.

This clonotype has a count of ten or more. The chain uses TRBV28 and TRBJ1-1, with no clear D. CDR3 length: 10 amino acids. Deletions cut 6 bases from V and 3 bases from J, with 2 bases between. CDR1 is MDHEN, CDR2 SYDVKM, per germline. As DNA, the CDR3 is TGTGCCAGCAGAGACACTGAAGCTTTCTTT. Its protein is CASRDTEAFF.

This chain uses TRBV27 with TRBJ2-1; 8 bases are a match to TRBD1. Germline CDR1 and CDR2: MNHEY and SMNVEV (reference sequence). This CDR3 region has 18 residues. The J segment lost 0 bases and the V segment lost 2 bases, leaving 9 bases of the junction unmatched. The CDR3 DNA sequence: TGTGCCAGCAGTTTAATCCTGGGACAGGTCCGCTCCTACAATGAGCAGTTCTTC. Translation: CASSLILGQVRSYNEQFF.

The CDR3, as DNA: TGCGCCAGCAGCCCTGGAGGGGTTACAGGGGCAGGACAGCCCCAGCATTTT. Translating gives CASSPGGVTGAGQPQHF. This chain links TRBV5-1 with TRBJ1-5; 7 positions match TRBD1. The germline CDR1 and CDR2 sequences are SGHRS and YFSETQ. V was pared by 4 bases and J by 7 bases, with 17 bases of the junction left unmatched. This CDR3 has 17 amino acids.

This clonotype was found a few times. This chain uses TRBV5-4 with TRBJ2-5, with 8 positions matching TRBD1. The V segment lost 4 bases and the J segment 1 base; nucleotides outside the gene matches: 6. Germline V CDR1 and CDR2: SGHNT, YYREEE (reference sequence). The length of the CDR3 is 15 residues. The CDR3 DNA reads as TGTGCCAGCAGCCCAACAGGGGGACCCCAAGAGACCCAGTACTTC. Residues: CASSPTGGPQETQYF.

This clonotype was counted between two and nine times. This sequence joins TRBV15 and TRBJ2-1; tentatively, D is TRBD2 (6 bases). Trimming removed 0 bases from V and 5 bases from J, with 14 bases in between. CDR1 is LNHNV and CDR2 is YYDKDF in the germline V gene (reference sequence). This CDR3 region has 16 residues. CDR3 region: CATSRDRLAANNEQFF. In nucleotides, the CDR3 is TGTGCCACCAGCAGAGATAGGTTAGCGGCAAACAATGAGCAGTTCTTC. The whole variable domain, filled in from reference TRBV15 and TRBJ2-1, reads DAMVIQNPRYQVTQFGKPVTLSCSQTLNHNVMYWYQQKSSQAPKLLFHYYDKDFNNEADTPDNFQSRRPNTSFCFLDIRSPGLGDTAMYLCATSRDRLAANNEQFFGPGTRLTVL.

This clonotype has more than one count but fewer than ten. V is TRBV15 and J is TRBJ1-6; D gene ambiguous. Between the trimmed V and J ends, which lost 0 bases and 7 bases, there was a span of 7 bases. CDR1 and CDR2 from the germline V gene are LNHNV and YYDKDF (reference sequence). The CDR3 has 14 amino acids. CDR3 in amino acids: CATSRDLGNSPLHF. In DNA form, the CDR3 reads TGTGCCACCAGCAGAGATCTGGGGAATTCACCCCTCCACTTT.

This clonotype has a count of ten or more. The gene calls are TRBV19 and TRBJ2-6, with D perhaps matching TRBD1 (6 bases). Germline V CDR1 and CDR2: LNHDA, SQIVND (reference sequence). V shed 5 bases and J shed 2 bases, with 16 bases lying between them. CDR3 size: 17 residues. CDR3 coding DNA: TGTGCCAGTAGTGCGACAGGCCCGACAGCTGGGGCCAACGTCCTGACTTTC. Translation: CASSATGPTAGANVLTF. The full variable domain, rest sourced from reference TRBV19 and TRBJ2-6, is DGGITQSPKYLFRKEGQNVTLSCEQNLNHDAMYWYRQDPGQGLRLIYYSQIVNDFQKGDIAEGYSVSREKKESFPLTVTSAQKNPTAFYLCASSATGPTAGANVLTFGAGSRLTVL.

The chain recombines TRBV20-1 with TRBJ1-1; D not certain. Germline V CDR1 and CDR2: DFQATT, SNEGSKA (reference sequence). The V end was cut by 0 bases, the J end by 3 bases, with 5 bases between. This CDR3 contains 12 residues. CDR3 DNA sequence: TGCAGTGCTAGAGAAGCAGACACTGAAGCTTTCTTT. Amino acid sequence: CSAREADTEAFF.